The 18 T cell receptor beta chains below all came from one sample that was sequenced in a study of long-term antiretroviral therapy in people with HIV. The assay used was immunoSEQ (version v3.0), run at survey level. Profiled with immunoSEQ multiplex PCR; TCRdb holds only in-frame clones, not every one. The table includes 21,000 or so clones, approximately 80% detected once. Sequenced here: unsorted PBMCs, sampled 0.3 years after starting antiretroviral therapy. These receptors were collected from a middle-aged man with HIV.

V and J are TRBV19 and TRBJ2-7; D perhaps matches TRBD1 (5 bases). The CDR3 has 13 amino acids. Germline V gives CDR1 LNHDA, CDR2 SQIVND (reference sequence). V lost 3 bases and J lost 7, with 13 bases in between. The CDR3 DNA reads TGTGCCAGTAGTATTACCCAGGGTGGTGAGCAGTACTTC. This translates into CASSITQGGEQYF.

The V and J genes are TRBV18 and TRBJ2-3, with 10 nucleotides matching TRBD2. CDR1 KGHSH and CDR2 LQKENI come from the germline V gene. This CDR3 contains 15 residues. With V trimmed by 4 bases and J by 4 bases, 5 bases remained unmatched. The CDR3 loop reads CASSQAGGPADTQYF. The CDR3 region has the DNA TGTGCCAGCTCACAAGCGGGAGGGCCAGCAGATACGCAGTATTTT.

The rearrangement joins TRBV2 to TRBJ1-3, with 7 bases identical to TRBD1. The CDR3 loop spans 12 amino acids. The ends lost 6 bases at V and 13 bases at J; junction bases unmatched: 9. The germline V gene has CDR1 SNHLY and CDR2 FYNNEI. Written as DNA, the CDR3 is TGTGCCAGCAGCAAAAGGACAGGCGAAATATATTTT. Protein: CASSKRTGEIYF.

This clone turned up a few times. The chain combines TRBV14 with TRBJ1-6; no firm D call. The ends were cut back, 0 bases at V and 10 bases at J, with 4 bases in the middle. CDR3 length: 12 amino acids. Germline CDR1 is SGHDN and CDR2 is FVKESK. Here the CDR3 reads CASSQERSPLHF. The DNA of the CDR3 is TGTGCCAGCAGCCAAGAGCGGTCACCCCTCCACTTT.

The chain employs TRBV19 and TRBJ1-1; 7 bases line up with TRBD1. Germline V gene data show CDR1 as LNHDA and CDR2 as SQIVND (reference sequence). The V segment lost 3 bases and the J segment 2 bases; nucleotides outside the gene matches: 6. The CDR3 totals 15 residues. The CDR3 DNA reads TGTGCCAGTAGTATCATGGAGGGGGCCAACACTGAAGCTTTCTTT. Translating it yields CASSIMEGANTEAFF.

This clone was seen a handful of times. The rearrangement links TRBV18 to TRBJ1-5, with 10 nucleotides matching TRBD1. CDR3 length: 15 residues. V lost 2 bases, J lost 3 bases, and 1 base stayed unmatched. Germline-derived CDR1 and CDR2 are KGHSH and LQKENI. Here the CDR3 DNA reads TGTGCCAGCTCACCAGGACAGGGGGTCAATCAGCCCCAGCATTTT. This encodes CASSPGQGVNQPQHF. Full variable domain (remainder filled in from reference TRBV18 and TRBJ1-5): NAGVMQNPRHLVRRRGQEARLRCSPMKGHSHVYWYRQLPEEGLKFMVYLQKENIIDESGMPKERFSAEFPKEGPSILRIQQVVRGDSAAYFCASSPGQGVNQPQHFGDGTRLSIL.

The genes are TRBV15 and TRBJ1-4; D is uncertain. Germline CDR1 reads LNHNV; CDR2 reads YYDKDF (reference sequence). V lost 0 bases and J lost 4, with 12 bases in between. The length of the CDR3 is 16 residues. The CDR3 reads CATSRDRVRINEKLFF. In DNA, the CDR3 is TGTGCCACCAGCAGAGATAGGGTCAGGATTAATGAAAAACTGTTTTTT. Full variable domain (remainder filled in from reference TRBV15 and TRBJ1-4): DAMVIQNPRYQVTQFGKPVTLSCSQTLNHNVMYWYQQKSSQAPKLLFHYYDKDFNNEADTPDNFQSRRPNTSFCFLDIRSPGLGDTAMYLCATSRDRVRINEKLFFGSGTQLSVL.

This chain links TRBV25-1 with TRBJ2-7; 8 nucleotides match TRBD1. Trimming removed 7 bases from V and 2 bases from J; junction bases left unmatched: 7. From germline, CDR1 is MGHDK and CDR2 SYGVNS. This CDR3 region has 14 residues. Here the CDR3 reads CASTRSRGPYEQYF. CDR3 in DNA: TGTGCCAGCACTCGTTCCAGGGGGCCCTACGAGCAGTACTTC.

The chain uses TRBV27 and TRBJ1-1; maybe TRBD1 (5 bases). The ends were cut back, 3 bases at V and 3 bases at J, with 14 bases in the middle. Germline CDR1 MNHEY, CDR2 SMNVEV (reference sequence). The CDR3 has 15 amino acids. DNA of the CDR3: TGTGCCAGCAGTTTGCGGGACGGATGGGACACTGAAGCTTTCTTT. Protein sequence: CASSLRDGWDTEAFF.

A few counts support this clone. The rearrangement joins TRBV12-5 to TRBJ2-3; a weak D match, TRBD1 (5 bases). V was cut by 1 base and J by 6 bases, with 8 bases left in between. This CDR3 has 13 amino acids. Germline assignment: CDR1 LGHNT and CDR2 FRNRAP. CDR3 sequence reads: CASGLGPGDTQYF. The CDR3 DNA reads as TGTGCTAGTGGTTTGGGGCCAGGGGATACGCAGTATTTT.

The genes are TRBV5-1 and TRBJ1-1, with D possibly being TRBD1 (6 bases). Looked up from germline, CDR1 is SGHRS and CDR2 is YFSETQ. Trimming removed 2 bases at V and 1 base at J, with 12 bases between. This CDR3 spans 15 amino acids. CDR3 region: CASSLTGLPNTEAFF. The CDR3, as DNA: TGCGCCAGCAGCTTAACAGGGCTTCCGAACACTGAAGCTTTCTTT.

This sequence joins TRBV29-1 and TRBJ1-1; no definite D call. V gave up 3 bases and J gave up 4 bases, with 12 bases separating them. This CDR3 comprises 13 residues. Germline CDR1 reads SQVTM; CDR2 reads ANQGSEA. CDR3 sequence: CSVEEFPGTEAFF. CDR3 coding DNA: TGCAGCGTTGAGGAGTTTCCGGGCACTGAAGCTTTCTTT.

The rearrangement links TRBV28 to TRBJ1-2; 7 positions agree with TRBD1. Looked up from germline, CDR1 is MDHEN and CDR2 is SYDVKM. Trimming took 4 bases from V and 0 from J; bases not matched to a gene: 8. This CDR3 comprises 16 residues. CDR3 amino acids: CASSWMGQSTNYGYTF. The CDR3 coding sequence is TGTGCCAGCAGTTGGATGGGACAGTCTACTAACTATGGCTACACCTTC.

This sequence joins TRBV5-6 and TRBJ2-2; D perhaps matches TRBD1 (6 bases). The V end was cut by 0 bases, the J end by 7 bases, with 16 bases between. The CDR3 has 16 amino acids. Germline V gives CDR1 SGHDT, CDR2 YYEEEE. This chain's CDR3 is CASSLGLTGHSGELFF. The CDR3 DNA reads TGTGCCAGCAGCTTGGGACTGACGGGACACAGCGGGGAGCTGTTTTTT. The full variable domain, rest sourced from reference TRBV5-6 and TRBJ2-2, is DAGVTQSPTHLIKTRGQQVTLRCSPKSGHDTVSWYQQALGQGPQFIFQYYEEEERQRGNFPDRFSGHQFPNYSSELNVNALLLGDSALYLCASSLGLTGHSGELFFGEGSRLTVL.

V gene TRBV6-4 combines with J gene TRBJ1-6; a weak D match, TRBD1 (6 bases). Germline CDR1 and CDR2: MRHNA and SNTAGT. V lost 6 bases and J 9 bases, leaving 12 bases between the germline ends. The CDR3 loop spans 13 amino acids. This chain's CDR3 is CASRQGVGSPLHF. The CDR3 DNA follows: TGTGCCAGCAGACAGGGAGTGGGTTCACCCCTCCACTTT.

The CDR3 DNA follows: TGTGCCAGCAGCTTTTTAATAACTAGGGATGGAGATGAGCAGTTCTTC. Protein product: CASSFLITRDGDEQFF. V and J are TRBV13 and TRBJ2-1, with D possibly being TRBD2 (5 bases). The germline V gene has CDR1 PRHDT and CDR2 FYEKMQ (reference sequence). The V end was cut by 3 bases, the J end by 8 bases, with 20 bases between. This CDR3 is 16 amino acids long.

The chain couples TRBV5-1 to TRBJ1-4; D is unclear. V lost 5 bases and J 6 bases, leaving 20 bases between the germline ends. Germline V CDR1 and CDR2: SGHRS, YFSETQ. This CDR3 is built from 16 residues. The DNA of the CDR3 is TGCGCCAGCAGATTCATCCCGGGCCAAGACGATGAAAAACTGTTTTTT. Its translation is CASRFIPGQDDEKLFF.

The genes are TRBV5-1 and TRBJ1-1; the D gene is possibly TRBD1 (5 bases). The V end was cut by 4 bases, the J end by 3 bases, with 19 bases between. CDR3 length equals 16 residues. Germline V CDR1 and CDR2: SGHRS, YFSETQ. CDR3 in amino acids: CASSPGWGGEDTEAFF. DNA for the CDR3: TGCGCCAGCAGCCCGGGTTGGGGGGGTGAGGACACTGAAGCTTTCTTT.